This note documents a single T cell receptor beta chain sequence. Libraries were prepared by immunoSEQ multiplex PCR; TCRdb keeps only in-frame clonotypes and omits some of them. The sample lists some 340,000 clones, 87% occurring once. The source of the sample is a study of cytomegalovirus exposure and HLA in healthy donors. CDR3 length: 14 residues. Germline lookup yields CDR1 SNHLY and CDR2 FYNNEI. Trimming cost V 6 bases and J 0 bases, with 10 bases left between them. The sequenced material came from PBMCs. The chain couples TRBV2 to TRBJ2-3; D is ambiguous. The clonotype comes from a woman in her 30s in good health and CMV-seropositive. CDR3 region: CASRAPPSTDTQYF. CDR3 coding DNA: TGTGCCAGCAGAGCACCCCCTAGCACAGATACGCAGTATTTT.